The next 25 T cell receptor beta chains were all read from a single sample in a study of CD8 T cells in acute hepatitis C reinfection. Documented time point: naive CD8 control sorted from an acute-time-point sample. Sequenced by immunoSEQ multiplex PCR; TCRdb stores in-frame clones only, minus some. The table includes fewer than 40,000 clones, roughly 88% detected once. The source material was naive CD8+ T cells from PBMCs. The receptors derive from a woman under 30 who spontaneously cleared hepatitis C infection.

The chain couples TRBV7-2 to TRBJ2-3, with D perhaps being TRBD1 or TRBD2 (5 bases each). Trimming took off 3 bases at V and 5 bases at J, with 15 bases between the two ends. The germline V gene encodes CDR1 SGHTA and CDR2 FQGNSA. The CDR3 runs 15 residues. CDR3 DNA sequence: TGTGCCAGCAGCTTGCCTCCCCGGGGCCAAGATACGCAGTATTTT. Its protein is CASSLPPRGQDTQYF.

The V call is TRBV9, the J call TRBJ2-1, with TRBD2 identical over 8 bases. V was clipped by 0 bases and J by 4 bases; unmatched bases: 12. The CDR3 runs 18 residues. The germline CDR1 and CDR2 sequences are SGDLS and YYNGEE. CDR3 bases: TGTGCCAGCAGCGTAGCTCAAACTGGGGGACTAGGGTACAATGAGCAGTTCTTC. This translates into CASSVAQTGGLGYNEQFF.

The rearrangement uses TRBV29-1 and TRBJ2-3, with 8 nucleotides matching TRBD1. V lost 6 bases, J lost 3 bases, and 5 bases stayed unmatched. CDR1 SQVTM and CDR2 ANQGSEA come from the germline V gene. This CDR3 has 13 amino acids. CDR3 loop: CSVDRGETDTQYF. The CDR3 coding sequence is TGCAGCGTCGACAGGGGCGAGACAGATACGCAGTATTTT.

The J gene is TRBJ2-7, the V gene TRBV27, with 7 bases identical to TRBD2. The length of the CDR3 is 13 residues. Germline V lookup: CDR1 MNHEY, CDR2 SMNVEV (reference sequence). V dropped 0 bases and J dropped 4; count of bases not matched to a gene: 0. CDR3 residues: CASSLSGGYEQYF. In DNA form, the CDR3 reads TGTGCCAGCAGTTTATCGGGGGGGTACGAGCAGTACTTC.

The sample holds one count of this clone. This chain links TRBV7-9 with TRBJ2-1; a weak D match, TRBD2 (6 bases). Germline assignment: CDR1 SEHNR and CDR2 FQNEAQ (reference sequence). V was pared by 5 bases and J by 8 bases, with 22 bases between. The CDR3 loop spans 16 amino acids. The CDR3 coding sequence is TGTGCCAGCAGCAATTACATAACGGGAGTTATAGATGAGCAGTTCTTC. Residues: CASSNYITGVIDEQFF.

The CDR3 DNA reads TGCGCCAGCAGATCCGCGACTAGCGGGGAAACCTACGAGCAGTACTTC. Residues: CASRSATSGETYEQYF. V usage is TRBV5-1 and J usage is TRBJ2-7, with 11 bases aligning to TRBD2. V was pared by 5 bases and J by 2 bases, with 9 bases of the junction left unmatched. The CDR3 runs to 16 residues. Germline V gene sequence: CDR1 SGHRS, CDR2 YFSETQ.

This clone has a handful of counts. The chain uses TRBV4-1 and TRBJ1-2; D call uncertain. The CDR3 spans 12 residues. Trimming cost V 0 bases and J 5 bases, with 4 bases left between them. Germline assignment: CDR1 MGHRA and CDR2 YSYEKL. CDR3 coding DNA: TGCGCCAGCAGCCAAGACAGTTATGGCTACACCTTC. Translation gives CASSQDSYGYTF.

The chain couples TRBV30 to TRBJ1-6, with no clear D. Germline CDR1 is GTSNPN and CDR2 is SVGIG (reference sequence). Between the trimmed V and J ends, which lost 1 base and 0 bases, there was a span of 10 bases. The CDR3 covers 16 residues. CDR3 loop: CAWSGGRSSYNSPLHF. The CDR3 bases are TGTGCCTGGAGTGGGGGTCGGAGCTCCTATAATTCACCCCTCCACTTT.

The V gene is TRBV27, the J gene TRBJ2-1, with 7 bases that match TRBD1. V lost 5 bases, J lost 2 bases, and 6 bases stayed unmatched. Germline CDR1 MNHEY, CDR2 SMNVEV (reference sequence). CDR3 length: 15 amino acids. The CDR3 spells CASSLDRRTYNEQFF. The CDR3 DNA follows: TGTGCCAGCAGTCTGGACAGGCGAACCTACAATGAGCAGTTCTTC.

This chain links TRBV27 with TRBJ2-7; a possible D gene is TRBD1 (6 bases). Trimming removed 6 bases from V and 2 bases from J, with 14 bases in between. The CDR3 loop spans 14 amino acids. Germline-derived CDR1 and CDR2 are MNHEY and SMNVEV (reference sequence). The CDR3 nucleotides are TGTGCCAGCAGCAACAGGGTGCGGACCTACGAGCAGTACTTC. This codes for CASSNRVRTYEQYF.

This clone was detected only a few times. The chain recombines TRBV4-1 with TRBJ2-3, with 9 positions matching TRBD2. This CDR3 comprises 15 residues. V lost 2 bases to trimming and J lost 1 base; unmatched junction nucleotides: 1. Germline V gives CDR1 MGHRA, CDR2 YSYEKL. The CDR3 DNA reads TGCGCCAGCAGCCAATCTAGCGGGGGCACAGATACGCAGTATTTT. Residues: CASSQSSGGTDTQYF.

V and J are TRBV15 and TRBJ2-1; TRBD1 is a possible D gene (6 bases). Trimming left V 2 bases short and J 9 bases short, with 17 bases between. Looked up from germline, CDR1 is LNHNV and CDR2 is YYDKDF (reference sequence). CDR3 length equals 15 residues. The CDR3 bases are TGTGCCACCAGCAGACGGGACACAAATAGCGCTGAGCAGTTCTTC. Amino acids: CATSRRDTNSAEQFF.

The V gene is TRBV2, the J gene TRBJ2-3; D not certain. The CDR3 length is 11 residues. The V gene's germline CDR1 is SNHLY and CDR2 FYNNEI. Trimming left V 10 bases short and J 1 base short, with 6 bases between. Written as DNA, the CDR3 is TGTGCCACCTACGGCACAGATACGCAGTATTTT. Its translation: CATYGTDTQYF.

This clone was detected only a few times. The rearrangement links TRBV2 to TRBJ1-1; perhaps TRBD1 as D (5 bases). The CDR3 contains 11 residues. V dropped 10 bases and J dropped 4 bases, with 10 bases sitting between them. Germline V gene data show CDR1 as SNHLY and CDR2 as FYNNEI. CDR3 loop: CAIGAGTEAFF. The CDR3, as DNA: TGTGCCATAGGGGCCGGCACTGAAGCTTTCTTT.

The chain carries TRBV10-2 and TRBJ2-3, with TRBD1 matching 9 bases. The junction had 2 bases not matched to a gene; V was cut back by 1 base and J by 3 bases. The germline gives CDR1 WSHSY, CDR2 SAAADI. The length of the CDR3 is 15 residues. The CDR3 reads CASSEYRGLTDTQYF. CDR3 DNA sequence: TGCGCCAGCAGTGAGTACAGGGGGCTTACAGATACGCAGTATTTT.

V usage is TRBV5-1 and J usage is TRBJ2-7, with 11 bases fitting TRBD1. Germline trimming cut 4 bases from V and 4 bases from J; bases unmatched to any gene: 10. Germline CDR1 reads SGHRS; CDR2 reads YFSETQ. CDR3 length: 16 amino acids. CDR3 in amino acids: CASSPVDRGRGYEQYF. The CDR3 coding sequence is TGCGCCAGCAGCCCCGTGGACAGGGGGCGCGGATACGAGCAGTACTTC.

CDR3 sequence (DNA): TGCGCCAGCAGTGAGTCGGCAGGGGGCTATCAGCCCCAGCATTTT. It specifies CASSESAGGYQPQHF. The V call is TRBV10-2, the J call TRBJ1-5; 8 bases align to TRBD1. Losses at the gene ends were 0 bases for V and 5 bases for J; bases not matched to a gene: 3. CDR1 is WSHSY, CDR2 SAAADI, per germline. This CDR3 region has 15 residues.

This clone came up once. This chain links TRBV7-8 with TRBJ2-7; TRBD2 agrees at 9 bases. The CDR3 loop spans 14 amino acids. The V segment lost 3 bases and the J segment 7 bases; nucleotides outside the gene matches: 7. The germline V gene encodes CDR1 SGHVS and CDR2 FQNEAQ. CDR3 sequence reads: CASSLIAGANEQYF. In DNA form, the CDR3 reads TGTGCCAGCAGCTTGATAGCGGGAGCGAATGAGCAGTACTTC.

The V call is TRBV7-2, the J call TRBJ2-3, with D possibly being TRBD2 (6 bases). Trimming took off 5 bases at V and 4 bases at J, with 7 bases between the two ends. This CDR3 comprises 12 residues. From germline, CDR1 is SGHTA and CDR2 FQGNSA. The CDR3 loop is CASSRLADTQYF. The CDR3 DNA follows: TGTGCCAGCAGCAGACTAGCAGATACGCAGTATTTT.

The V gene is TRBV13, the J gene TRBJ1-2; TRBD1 is a possible D gene (5 bases). With 1 base removed from V and 4 bases from J, the gap between germline ends came to 10 bases. This CDR3 is 14 amino acids long. Germline CDR1 reads PRHDT; CDR2 reads FYEKMQ (reference sequence). CDR3 in amino acids: CASSLAGTTYGYTF. Written as DNA, the CDR3 is TGTGCCAGCAGCTTAGCCGGGACCACCTATGGCTACACCTTC.

The chain links TRBV5-8 to TRBJ1-1; D remains unclear. V lost 4 bases and J lost 7, with 5 bases in between. This CDR3 region has 10 residues. Germline V CDR1 and CDR2: SGHTS, YDEGEE. The CDR3 sequence is CASSGGEAFF. The CDR3 coding sequence is TGTGCCAGCAGCGGTGGTGAAGCTTTCTTT.

Here the CDR3 DNA reads TGTGCCAGCATGAAGGAAGGACTAGCGGGCAATGAGCAGTTCTTC. This gives the protein CASMKEGLAGNEQFF. The gene calls are TRBV6-1 and TRBJ2-1, with 11 bases lining up with TRBD2. CDR3 length: 15 residues. The junction had 8 bases not matched to a gene; V was cut back by 7 bases and J by 6 bases. CDR1 and CDR2 from the germline V gene are MNHNS and SASEGT.

This chain joins TRBV2 and TRBJ1-1, with 9 positions matching TRBD1. The germline V gene has CDR1 SNHLY and CDR2 FYNNEI. V was clipped by 7 bases and J by 0 bases; unmatched bases: 6. The CDR3 runs to 15 residues. CDR3 residues: CASKQGAPMNTEAFF. The CDR3 nucleotides are TGTGCCAGCAAACAGGGGGCTCCAATGAACACTGAAGCTTTCTTT.

The chain carries TRBV10-3 and TRBJ2-1; TRBD1 matches at 10 bases. The V gene end was trimmed by 3 bases and the J gene end by 8 bases; junction bases not matched to a gene: 10. The CDR3 runs to 16 residues. Germline V gene data show CDR1 as ENHRY and CDR2 as SYGVKD. In DNA form, the CDR3 reads TGTGCCATCAGTGACCCCGCGGGACAGGGGTCTCATGAGCAGTTCTTC. Amino acids: CAISDPAGQGSHEQFF.

This clone was seen more than once but under ten times. This chain connects TRBV4-1 to TRBJ1-5; D call uncertain. V gave up 3 bases and J gave up 3 bases, with 9 bases separating them. The CDR3 has 14 amino acids. From germline, CDR1 is MGHRA and CDR2 YSYEKL. In nucleotides, the CDR3 is TGCGCCAGCAGCCAGCGGGCCCTCAATCAGCCCCAGCATTTT. It yields the protein CASSQRALNQPQHF.